The 19 T cell receptor beta chains presented below share a single source sample, sequenced in a study of molecular identifiers for immune sequencing clone quantification. Via MiXCR, TCRdb re-called the PCR reads, giving one row per CDR3 protein. The top ten clones hold about 0.73% of a sample with roughly 93,000 distinct CDR3 sequences, around a quarter of them seen once. Sequenced material: naive CD8+ T cells from blood, with Jurkat cell RNA spiked in. The subset denotes: FACS-sorted CD8+CD4-CCR7+CD45RA+ naive T cells. Receptors were obtained from a human donor in good health. Some libraries in this study had Jurkat cell RNA spiked in.

This chain links TRBV20-1 with TRBJ2-5, with 7 bases lining up with TRBD1. The CDR3 extends over 15 amino acids. The junction had 8 bases not matched to a gene; V was cut back by 0 bases and J by 4 bases. From germline, CDR1 is DFQATT and CDR2 SNEGSKA (reference sequence). The CDR3 is CSARDTGQVLETQYF. CDR3 sequence (DNA): TGCAGTGCTAGAGACACCGGACAGGTCTTAGAGACCCAGTACTTC.

This clonotype has a handful of counts. The V and J genes are TRBV5-6 and TRBJ2-5; a weak D match, TRBD2 (5 bases). V was cut by 1 base and J by 4 bases, with 14 bases left in between. This CDR3 is built from 15 residues. CDR1 is SGHDT and CDR2 is YYEEEE in the germline V gene. DNA of the CDR3: TGTGCCAGCAGCTTGACAGACTCCCGGGGAGAGACCCAGTACTTC. Residues: CASSLTDSRGETQYF.

This clonotype showed up just a few times. The chain carries TRBV27 and TRBJ2-5, with 8 positions matching TRBD1. The CDR3 contains 16 residues. The germline V gene encodes CDR1 MNHEY and CDR2 SMNVEV (reference sequence). V dropped 5 bases and J dropped 10; count of bases not matched to a gene: 18. CDR3 in amino acids: CASSPGAGGYRSDQYF. DNA for the CDR3: TGTGCCAGCAGTCCAGGGGCAGGGGGCTATCGCTCCGACCAGTACTTC.

Of note for this clonotype: A single base separates this from a much larger clone, so it may be a read error. This chain joins TRBV29-1 and TRBJ2-7; D uncertain. The CDR3 loop spans 12 amino acids. Germline V gene lookup returns CDR1 SQVTM and CDR2 ANQGSEA. The CDR3 loop is CGVAPTDYEQYF. CDR3 bases: TGCGGCGTTGCCCCTACAGACTACGAGCAGTACTTC.

The table lists this clonotype with a count of one. V gene TRBV6-2 or TRBV6-3 combines with J gene TRBJ2-3; D possibly corresponds to TRBD2 (5 bases). Germline CDR1 reads MNHEY; CDR2 reads SVGEGT. This CDR3 has 16 amino acids. V was trimmed by 0 bases and J by 4 bases, leaving 14 bases between them. The CDR3 loop is CASSYSTSRSADTQYF. The CDR3 DNA is TGTGCCAGCAGTTACTCGACAAGCCGTAGCGCAGATACGCAGTATTTT.

Details on this clonotype: A much larger clone differs by one base, so this may be a read error. The missing conserved phenylalanine or tryptophan at the end of this CDR3 makes a read error likely. V usage is TRBV19 and J usage is TRBJ1-5; D remains unclear. CDR3 length: 13 amino acids. CDR1 LNHDA and CDR2 SQIVND come from the germline V gene (reference sequence). V was cut by 3 bases and J by 8 bases, with 11 bases left in between. The CDR3 DNA is TGTGCCAGTAGTATTCCCGGGCTAGAGCCCCAGCATTCT. Its protein is CASSIPGLEPQHS.

For this clonotype: A much larger clone sits a single nucleotide away, making a read error possible. V gene TRBV30 combines with J gene TRBJ2-3; a possible D gene is TRBD1 (6 bases). From germline, CDR1 is GTSNPN and CDR2 SVGIG (reference sequence). CDR3 length: 13 amino acids. CDR3 in DNA: TGTGCCTGGGGGGCAGGGGACCCAGATATGCAGTATTTT. This encodes CAWGAGDPDMQYF.

In regard to this clonotype: A read error may explain this, as a much larger clone is one base away. The CDR3 DNA follows: TGCAGTGCTGCCGGGACCCCTCTCGGAGGCAATCGGCCCCAGCATTTT. This codes for CSAAGTPLGGNRPQHF. V and J are TRBV20-1 and TRBJ1-5; the D gene is possibly TRBD1 (5 bases). Germline V CDR1 and CDR2: DFQATT, SNEGSKA (reference sequence). The CDR3 is made up of 16 amino acids.

This clonotype was seen at least ten times. The CDR3: CASSASRTEAFF. DNA of the CDR3: TGTGCCAGCAGCGCCTCGCGGACTGAAGCTTTCTTT. The chain combines TRBV9 with TRBJ1-1; D is unresolved. There are 12 residues in the CDR3. CDR1 is SGDLS and CDR2 is YYNGEE in the germline V gene. V was pared by 3 bases and J by 5 bases, with 8 bases between.

This clonotype showed up many times. V and J are TRBV7-2 and TRBJ2-5; either TRBD1 or TRBD2 may fit D (5 bases each). Germline CDR1 SGHTA, CDR2 FQGNSA. This CDR3 comprises 12 residues. V lost 3 bases and J 6 bases, leaving 8 bases between the germline ends. The DNA of the CDR3 is TGTGCCAGCAGCTTGGGGGTGCAGACCCAGTACTTC. Its translation: CASSLGVQTQYF.

Only a few counts were recorded for this clonotype. V is TRBV20-1 and J is TRBJ1-1; unclear D gene. This CDR3 is built from 15 residues. V lost 0 bases and J lost 5, with 16 bases in between. Per germline, CDR1 DFQATT and CDR2 SNEGSKA (reference sequence). CDR3 bases: TGCAGTGCTAGAGACCCCGGGGAGGCCCGAACTGAAGCTTTCTTT. It encodes CSARDPGEARTEAFF.

This clonotype was recorded only once. The chain carries TRBV4-1 and TRBJ2-5; D possibly matches TRBD1 or TRBD2 (6 bases each). Trimming left V 4 bases short and J 5 bases short, with 17 bases between. This CDR3 comprises 15 residues. Germline V CDR1 and CDR2: MGHRA, YSYEKL. The CDR3 sequence: CASSPPGAIGETQYF. DNA for the CDR3: TGCGCCAGCAGCCCCCCGGGGGCTATCGGGGAGACCCAGTACTTC.

This clonotype was seen ten or more times. The chain uses TRBV29-1 and TRBJ2-2, with unresolved D. V shed 2 bases and J shed 0 bases, with 10 bases lying between them. CDR1 and CDR2 (germline): SQVTM, ANQGSEA. The CDR3 is 15 amino acids. The CDR3 bases are TGCAGCGTTGAATTGTTCCAAGCGAACACCGGGGAGCTGTTTTTT. It specifies CSVELFQANTGELFF.

In this sample, this clonotype turned up many times. The rearrangement uses TRBV7-9 and TRBJ2-7; the match to TRBD1 covers 7 bases. Per germline, CDR1 SEHNR and CDR2 FQNEAQ (reference sequence). V lost 6 bases and J lost 4; bases outside the gene matches: 6. The CDR3 covers 13 residues. The CDR3 spells CASRRDRDYEQYF. DNA of the CDR3: TGTGCCAGCAGACGGGACAGAGATTACGAGCAGTACTTC.

This clonotype has at least ten counts. The chain links TRBV5-5 to TRBJ2-3; D uncertain. CDR1 and CDR2 from the germline V gene are SGHKS and YYEKEE (reference sequence). V lost 4 bases and J lost 1, with 10 bases in between. This CDR3 has 14 amino acids. The CDR3 spells CASSVTWGTDTQYF. CDR3 DNA sequence: TGTGCCAGCAGCGTAACGTGGGGCACAGATACGCAGTATTTT.

The chain is built from TRBV9 and TRBJ2-5; D might be TRBD1 (5 bases). Per the germline V gene, CDR1 is SGDLS and CDR2 is YYNGEE. The CDR3 is made up of 14 amino acids. V was shortened by 3 bases and J by 2 bases, with 11 bases between the two germline ends. This CDR3 reads CASSAGPPQETQYF. Here the CDR3 DNA reads TGTGCCAGCAGCGCAGGGCCACCTCAAGAGACCCAGTACTTC.

This clonotype was counted at least ten times. The chain links TRBV6-1 to TRBJ1-5, with D unclear. V lost 2 bases and J lost 3, with 11 bases in between. CDR1 and CDR2 (germline): MNHNS, SASEGT. The CDR3 sequence is 15 residues long. This chain's CDR3 is CASSELRSVNQPQHF. CDR3 DNA: TGTGCCAGCAGTGAACTTCGAAGTGTCAATCAGCCCCAGCATTTT.

V and J are TRBV6-2 or TRBV6-3 and TRBJ1-2, with D perhaps matching TRBD1 (5 bases). The CDR3 consists of 15 residues. Germline CDR1 reads MNHEY; CDR2 reads SVGEGT. V was clipped by 6 bases and J by 5 bases, with 19 bases between them. CDR3 nucleotides: TGTGCCAGCAGCGGGGGTCCCTTGAGCGATTATGGCTACACCTTC. The encoded protein is CASSGGPLSDYGYTF.

This clonotype was seen repeatedly, ten times or more. The chain uses TRBV4-1 and TRBJ2-5; D unresolved. Germline-derived CDR1 and CDR2 are MGHRA and YSYEKL. V was pared by 1 base and J by 7 bases, with 10 bases between. This CDR3 is built from 13 residues. The CDR3 sequence: CASSQVMDGTQYF. The DNA of the CDR3 is TGCGCCAGCAGCCAAGTTATGGACGGGACCCAGTACTTC.